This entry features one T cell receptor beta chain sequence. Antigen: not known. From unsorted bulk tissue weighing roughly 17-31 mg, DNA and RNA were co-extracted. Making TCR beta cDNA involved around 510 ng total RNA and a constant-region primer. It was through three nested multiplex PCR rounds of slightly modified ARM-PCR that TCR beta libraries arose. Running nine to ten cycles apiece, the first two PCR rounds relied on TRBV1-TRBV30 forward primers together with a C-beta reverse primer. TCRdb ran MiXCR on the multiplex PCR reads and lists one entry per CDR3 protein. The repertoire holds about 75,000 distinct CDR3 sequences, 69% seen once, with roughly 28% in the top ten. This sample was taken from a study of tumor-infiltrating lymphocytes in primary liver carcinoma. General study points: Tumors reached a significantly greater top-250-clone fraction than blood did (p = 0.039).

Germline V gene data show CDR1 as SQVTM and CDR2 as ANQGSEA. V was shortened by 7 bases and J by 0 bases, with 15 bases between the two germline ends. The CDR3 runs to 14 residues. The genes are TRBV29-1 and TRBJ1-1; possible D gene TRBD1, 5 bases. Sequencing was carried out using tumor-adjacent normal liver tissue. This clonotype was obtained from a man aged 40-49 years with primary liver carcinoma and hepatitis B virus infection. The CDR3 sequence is CSASLGGMNTEAFF. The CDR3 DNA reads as TGCAGCGCCTCCCTGGGGGGGATGAACACTGAAGCTTTCTTT. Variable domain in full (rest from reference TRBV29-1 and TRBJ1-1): SAVISQKPSRDICQRGTSLTIQCQVDSQVTMMFWYRQQPGQSLTLIATANQGSEATYESGFVIDKFPISRPNLTFSTLTVSNMSPEDSSIYLCSASLGGMNTEAFFGQGTRLTVV.